These 25 T cell receptor beta chains originate from one sample sequenced in a study of T-cell reconstitution after alpha-beta-depleted transplantation in children. Unique molecular identifiers were incorporated into the prepared TCRbeta library. TCRdb independently ran MiXCR on the PCR reads; one entry per CDR3 protein. Of about 440,000 distinct CDR3 sequences listed, over 40% are singletons. The sample in question was PBMCs, obtained before TCRalphabeta/CD19-depleted stem cell transplant. These TCRs come from a girl aged 2 to 10 with aplastic anemia, due to receive a stem cell transplant.

This sequence joins TRBV15 and TRBJ2-7; D uncertain. V gave up 1 base and J gave up 5 bases, with 12 bases separating them. The V gene's germline CDR1 is LNHNV and CDR2 YYDKDF (reference sequence). This CDR3 is 14 amino acids long. CDR3 region: CATSRGPGLDEQYF. In DNA form, the CDR3 reads TGTGCCACCAGCAGAGGCCCCGGGCTCGACGAGCAGTACTTC.

This clonotype was picked up many times. The rearrangement links TRBV7-7 to TRBJ2-5, with D maybe TRBD1 (5 bases). From germline, CDR1 is SSHAT and CDR2 FNYEAQ (reference sequence). Trimming stripped 5 bases from V and 4 bases from J, with 14 bases between. This CDR3 comprises 14 residues. DNA of the CDR3: TGTGCCAGCAGCCCTGCGGACAAACTAGAGACCCAGTACTTC. It codes for CASSPADKLETQYF.

The chain recombines TRBV4-2 with TRBJ2-1; a possible D gene is TRBD2 (5 bases). Looked up from germline, CDR1 is LGHNA and CDR2 is YNFKEQ. With 0 bases removed from V and 6 bases from J, the gap between germline ends came to 9 bases. The CDR3 has 14 residues. The CDR3 spells CASSQDPSSNEQFF. Here the CDR3 DNA reads TGTGCCAGCAGCCAAGATCCTAGCTCCAATGAGCAGTTCTTC.

This clonotype was observed a handful of times. CDR3 in DNA: TGTGCCAGCAGCTTGGTTGGGGATGAGCAGTTCTTC. Translation: CASSLVGDEQFF. V usage is TRBV5-5 and J usage is TRBJ2-1; D is unclear. This CDR3 region has 12 residues. Germline CDR1 SGHKS, CDR2 YYEKEE (reference sequence). The V end was cut by 0 bases, the J end by 8 bases, with 6 bases between.

This chain joins TRBV6-2 or TRBV6-3 and TRBJ1-2; a possible D gene is TRBD1 (5 bases). The V and J ends lost 4 bases and 0 bases respectively, with 6 bases between them. Germline V gene data show CDR1 as MNHEY and CDR2 as SVGEGT. The CDR3 runs to 13 residues. The CDR3 loop is CASSWGANYGYTF. DNA of the CDR3: TGTGCCAGCAGTTGGGGGGCTAACTATGGCTACACCTTC.

This clonotype was seen at least ten times. This chain links TRBV10-3 with TRBJ2-7; 12 positions agree with TRBD2. The CDR3 runs 15 residues. V was pared by 4 bases and J by 7 bases, with 8 bases of the junction left unmatched. The germline CDR1 and CDR2 sequences are ENHRY and SYGVKD. The CDR3 region has the DNA TGTGCCATCAGTGCTAGCGGGAGGGCCGTGGGGGAGCAGTACTTC. Translating it yields CAISASGRAVGEQYF.

CDR3 DNA sequence: TGCGCCAGCAGCATCCGGGAAAAGACGGCAGATACGCAGTATTTT. The encoded protein is CASSIREKTADTQYF. The chain carries TRBV5-1 and TRBJ2-3; tentative D call: TRBD2 (5 bases). Per germline, CDR1 SGHRS and CDR2 YFSETQ. V was shortened by 4 bases and J by 4 bases, with 16 bases between the two germline ends. The length of the CDR3 is 15 residues.

The chain recombines TRBV21-1 with TRBJ1-6; TRBD1 is the table's D call, not checked against the DNA. TRBV21-1 is classified as a pseudogene. The CDR3 extends over 17 amino acids. In DNA form, the CDR3 reads TGTGCCAGCAGGCCGGGACGCCGGAGCTCCTATAATTCACCCCTCCACTTT. It is translated as CASRPGRRSSYNSPLHF.

The J gene is TRBJ2-1, the V gene TRBV5-6, with 7 bases that match TRBD2. The germline V gene encodes CDR1 SGHDT and CDR2 YYEEEE. The CDR3 extends over 14 amino acids. The V and J ends lost 4 bases and 3 bases, in that order; junction bases with no gene match: 4. The CDR3 loop is CASSGGGGYNEQFF. Here the CDR3 DNA reads TGTGCCAGCAGCGGGGGGGGAGGCTACAATGAGCAGTTCTTC.

The chain links TRBV29-1 to TRBJ2-5; D may be TRBD1 (6 bases). The CDR3 covers 13 residues. The V end lost 3 bases, the J end lost 4 bases, and 12 bases lay between the germline ends. CDR1 and CDR2 from the germline V gene are SQVTM and ANQGSEA. The CDR3 loop is CSVDNRAAETQYF. The CDR3 DNA sequence: TGCAGCGTTGATAACAGGGCGGCAGAGACCCAGTACTTC.

The chain combines TRBV7-2 with TRBJ1-4, with D possibly being TRBD1 (5 bases). V was clipped by 3 bases and J by 13 bases, with 12 bases between them. The CDR3 totals 12 residues. CDR1 is SGHTA, CDR2 FQGNSA, per germline. CDR3 nucleotide sequence: TGTGCCAGCAGCTTTCCTCCGGGGGGACTGTTTTTT. Translating it yields CASSFPPGGLFF.

This clonotype has more than one count but fewer than ten. The chain uses TRBV6-5 and TRBJ2-7; D not certain. The V gene lost 3 bases and the J gene lost 9 bases, with 12 bases spanning the gap. This CDR3 has 12 residues. Germline-derived CDR1 and CDR2 are MNHEY and SVGAGI. The CDR3, as DNA: TGTGCCAGCAGTTATGGCGGTTTGGTGCAGTACTTC. It yields the protein CASSYGGLVQYF.

The genes are TRBV15 and TRBJ1-5; 8 positions agree with TRBD1. With 8 bases clipped from V and 2 bases from J, the junction kept 5 bases outside the gene matches. Germline CDR1 reads LNHNV; CDR2 reads YYDKDF (reference sequence). This CDR3 has 14 amino acids. The CDR3 coding sequence is TGTGCCACCCGACAGGGGTCGGGCAATCAGCCCCAGCATTTT. It encodes CATRQGSGNQPQHF.

The chain is built from TRBV5-6 and TRBJ2-3, with 11 bases lining up with TRBD1. This CDR3 is 15 amino acids long. Per germline, CDR1 SGHDT and CDR2 YYEEEE. V gave up 1 base and J gave up 4 bases; unmatched junction bases: 2. CDR3 in DNA: TGTGCCAGCAGCTTGACGGGACAGGGGGCAGATACGCAGTATTTT. It yields the protein CASSLTGQGADTQYF.

In this sample, this clonotype turned up many times. The rearrangement joins TRBV6-1 to TRBJ2-7; the match to TRBD2 covers 16 bases. V shed 10 bases, J shed 2 bases, and the junction held 5 bases outside the gene matches. CDR1 is MNHNS, CDR2 SASEGT, per germline. This CDR3 has 15 residues. The CDR3 sequence is CATGTSGRATYEQYF. CDR3 sequence (DNA): TGTGCCACCGGGACTAGCGGGAGGGCGACCTACGAGCAGTACTTC.

V is TRBV5-1 and J is TRBJ2-3, with 8 bases that match TRBD2. From germline, CDR1 is SGHRS and CDR2 YFSETQ. V trimming: 0 bases; J trimming: 4 bases; junction bases outside the gene matches: 1. The CDR3 sequence is 14 residues long. The CDR3 coding sequence is TGCGCCAGCAGCTTGGAGACTAGCGCAGATACGCAGTATTTT. Residues: CASSLETSADTQYF.

This clonotype was found a few times. The chain uses TRBV7-6 and TRBJ2-2; tentatively, D is TRBD2 (5 bases). Trimming left V 1 base short and J 4 bases short, with 7 bases between. The V gene's germline CDR1 is SGHVS and CDR2 FNYEAQ. The CDR3 contains 14 residues. The CDR3 coding sequence is TGTGCCAGCAGCTTAGGAGGGTCCACCGGGGAGCTGTTTTTT. Translated: CASSLGGSTGELFF.

The chain carries TRBV20-1 and TRBJ1-1, with no clear D. CDR3 length equals 14 residues. Germline CDR1 reads DFQATT; CDR2 reads SNEGSKA (reference sequence). V was trimmed by 3 bases and J by 4 bases, leaving 15 bases between them. CDR3 DNA sequence: TGCAGTGCTAGCCTTGAGGGCGTAGGCACTGAAGCTTTCTTT. Its translation: CSASLEGVGTEAFF.

The rearrangement uses TRBV5-1 and TRBJ2-1, with D perhaps matching TRBD2 (6 bases). The CDR3 is 15 amino acids. Germline CDR1 SGHRS, CDR2 YFSETQ. Trimming shortened V by 2 bases and J by 5 bases, and 14 bases separated the two germline ends. The CDR3 nucleotides read TGCGCCAGCAGCTTTGGGCGGGGCGGCAACAATGAGCAGTTCTTC. This encodes CASSFGRGGNNEQFF.

This chain uses TRBV27 with TRBJ1-2, with D tentatively TRBD1 (5 bases). The CDR3 is made up of 14 amino acids. Trimming left V 3 bases short and J 3 bases short, with 11 bases between. Germline CDR1 is MNHEY and CDR2 is SMNVEV (reference sequence). This CDR3 reads CASSFSGPYYGYTF. The CDR3 DNA is TGTGCCAGCAGTTTTTCGGGGCCGTACTATGGCTACACCTTC.

This clonotype was recorded many times. This rearrangement joins TRBV25-1 to TRBJ2-1; 12 nucleotides agree with TRBD2. Germline CDR1 reads MGHDK; CDR2 reads SYGVNS. This CDR3 is built from 14 residues. Losses at the gene ends were 10 bases for V and 5 bases for J; bases not matched to a gene: 6. The chain's CDR3 is CATGLAGGDNEQFF. The CDR3 bases are TGTGCCACTGGGCTAGCGGGAGGGGACAATGAGCAGTTCTTC.

V gene TRBV20-1 combines with J gene TRBJ2-7, with D possibly called TRBD1 or TRBD2 (5 bases each). The V and J ends lost 0 bases and 4 bases respectively, with 22 bases between them. The CDR3 spans 17 residues. Per germline, CDR1 DFQATT and CDR2 SNEGSKA (reference sequence). CDR3 coding DNA: TGCAGTGCTAGAGACAGCTTGAGCCCCGGGACCACTTACGAGCAGTACTTC. Protein sequence: CSARDSLSPGTTYEQYF.

This clonotype was recorded only once. The chain has TRBV5-1 and TRBJ2-7; 10 nucleotides align to TRBD2. CDR1 and CDR2 (germline): SGHRS, YFSETQ. V dropped 4 bases and J dropped 2; count of bases not matched to a gene: 9. The CDR3 is 16 residues long. CDR3: CASSPWTSGAPYEQYF. The CDR3 DNA reads as TGCGCCAGCAGCCCTTGGACTAGCGGAGCTCCCTACGAGCAGTACTTC.

This clonotype has a handful of counts. The rearrangement uses TRBV7-2 and TRBJ1-2; tentatively, D is TRBD1 (6 bases). V dropped 5 bases and J dropped 8 bases, with 21 bases sitting between them. This CDR3 has 15 residues. Germline V gene sequence: CDR1 SGHTA, CDR2 FQGNSA. The CDR3 sequence is CASSPPAGGRRGYTF. CDR3 DNA: TGTGCCAGCAGCCCCCCCGCGGGGGGGCGACGAGGCTACACCTTC.

This clonotype occurred a few times. The gene calls are TRBV7-2 and TRBJ2-7; 9 bases are shared with TRBD2. The trim removed 1 base at V and 4 bases at J, leaving 8 bases unmatched. CDR1 SGHTA and CDR2 FQGNSA come from the germline V gene. This CDR3 region has 16 residues. The CDR3 DNA sequence: TGTGCCAGCAGCTTAGGGTCTAGCGGGAATGGGTACGAGCAGTACTTC. Protein sequence: CASSLGSSGNGYEQYF.